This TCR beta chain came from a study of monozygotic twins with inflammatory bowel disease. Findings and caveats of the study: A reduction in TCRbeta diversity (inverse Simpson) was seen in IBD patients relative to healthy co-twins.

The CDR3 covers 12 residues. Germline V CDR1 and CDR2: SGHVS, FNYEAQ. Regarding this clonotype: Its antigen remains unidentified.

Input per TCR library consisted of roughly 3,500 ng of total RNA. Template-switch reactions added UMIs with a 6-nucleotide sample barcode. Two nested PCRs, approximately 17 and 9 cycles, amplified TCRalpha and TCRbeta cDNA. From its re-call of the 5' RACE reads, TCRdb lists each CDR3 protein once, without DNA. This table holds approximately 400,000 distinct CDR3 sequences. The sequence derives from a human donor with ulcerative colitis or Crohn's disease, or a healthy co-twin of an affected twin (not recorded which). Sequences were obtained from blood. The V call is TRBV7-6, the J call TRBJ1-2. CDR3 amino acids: CASSLAFFGYTF.